The rows below give T cell receptor beta chains drawn from one sample of a study of cytomegalovirus exposure and HLA in healthy donors. This table comes from immunoSEQ multiplex PCR, and its TCRdb copy is limited to in-frame clones, with some not included. Its table lists 150,000 to 200,000 clones. Sequencing was carried out using PBMCs. These receptors were taken from a man younger than 40 in good health and CMV-seronegative. CDR3s include the opening cysteine and the closing phenylalanine or tryptophan. The order of the fields is J gene, V gene, D gene, CDR3 DNA, CDR3 protein. The D gene is left open where the match is weak.

TRBJ2-1 TRBV6-6 NA TGTGCCGGCAGGTTGACAGCCAGCTCCTACAATGAGCAGTTCTTC CAGRLTASSYNEQFF
TRBJ2-7 TRBV27 NA TGTGCCAGCAGTCCCCTTGGGGCGAAGAGCTCCTACGAGCAGTACTTC CASSPLGAKSSYEQYF
TRBJ1-1 TRBV29-1 TRBD1 TGCAGCGTAAAAAGCCCGGGACAGTTGACCACTGAAGCTTTCTTT CSVKSPGQLTTEAFF
TRBJ2-7 TRBV7-9 TRBD1 TGTGCCAGCAGCCGGGGACAGGGTGTATACGAGCAGTACTTC CASSRGQGVYEQYF
TRBJ2-7 TRBV7-2 NA TGTGCCAGCAGCTCCGCAGGGGTGAGTGAGCAGTACTTC CASSSAGVSEQYF
TRBJ2-5 TRBV7-9 NA TGTGCCAGCAGCTTAGTCGGGGAGACCCAGTACTTC CASSLVGETQYF
TRBJ2-7 TRBV6-1 NA TGTGCCAGCGGAGAGCGGAAATTCTTC CASGERKFF
TRBJ2-1 TRBV18 NA TGTGCCAGCTCCCCGCGCCCCAATGAGCAGTTCTTC CASSPRPNEQFF
TRBJ2-5 TRBV2 NA TGTGCCAGCAGTCTAGGGGGACTACAAGAGACCCAGTACTTC CASSLGGLQETQYF
TRBJ2-7 TRBV5-1 TRBD2 TGCGCCAGCAGCCTGGGACGGCCCTACCCGGGACTAGCGGTTGGGGCTAACTACGAGCAGTACTTC CASSLGRPYPGLAVGANYEQYF
TRBJ1-5 TRBV5-8 NA TGTGCCAGCAGCTCACAAGACATGGATCAGCCCCAGCATTTT CASSSQDMDQPQHF
TRBJ2-7 TRBV6-5 NA TGTGCCAGCAGCCGACAGGGAGGTCTCTACGAGCAGTACTTC CASSRQGGLYEQYF
TRBJ2-7 TRBV6-6 TRBD2 TGTGCCAGCAGACGACTAGCGGCCTCCTACGAGCAGTACTTC CASRRLAASYEQYF
TRBJ2-3 TRBV5-1 NA TGCGCCAGCAGCTTGGTTTCGGGAGAAGATACGCAGTATTTT CASSLVSGEDTQYF
TRBJ1-1 TRBV18 NA TGTGCCAGCTCACCTCGGGTAGGCAGCTCCACTGAAGCTTTCTTT CASSPRVGSSTEAFF